The 14 T cell receptor beta chains given below trace back to one sample, sequenced in a study of CD8 T cells in ankylosing spondylitis. TCRdb re-called the 5' RACE reads through MiXCR, storing one row per CDR3 protein. Counted here are 100,000 or so distinct CDR3 sequences, approximately 25% occurring once; the ten biggest clones make up 9% to 15%. Sequencing was carried out using synovial fluid, either unsorted or a sorted T cell fraction (not recorded which). These TCRs come from a male donor with ankylosing spondylitis.

This chain uses TRBV5-5 with TRBJ2-7, with D uncertain. This CDR3 has 15 residues. Germline-derived CDR1 and CDR2 are SGHKS and YYEKEE (reference sequence). V was trimmed by 0 bases and J by 3 bases, leaving 13 bases between them. CDR3 bases: TGTGCCAGCAGCTTGGCCCCCCTGACCAACTACGAGCAGTACGTC. As protein: CASSLAPLTNYEQYV.

This clonotype has a handful of counts. The CDR3, as DNA: TGTGCCAGCAGCGTAGCTATCGGGGGGAATAGTTCACCCCTCCACTTT. It specifies CASSVAIGGNSSPLHF. The chain carries TRBV9 and TRBJ1-6, with a possible D match to TRBD1 (5 bases). The V end lost 0 bases, the J end lost 9 bases, and 16 bases lay between the germline ends. The CDR3 has 16 amino acids. Germline CDR1 SGDLS, CDR2 YYNGEE. Together with reference TRBV9 and TRBJ1-6, the CDR3 gives the full variable domain: DSGVTQTPKHLITATGQRVTLRCSPRSGDLSVYWYQQSLDQGLQFLIQYYNGEERAKGNILERFSAQQFPDLHSELNLSSLELGDSALYFCASSVAIGGNSSPLHFGNGTRLTVT.

Ten or more counts support this clonotype. The chain combines TRBV5-1 with TRBJ1-2; D may be TRBD1 (6 bases). Germline V lookup: CDR1 SGHRS, CDR2 YFSETQ. Trimming took 3 bases from V and 7 from J, leaving 16 bases between them. The CDR3 totals 14 residues. The CDR3 sequence is CASSSQTGAGGYTF. The CDR3 coding sequence is TGCGCCAGCAGCTCACAGACAGGAGCAGGTGGCTACACCTTC.

The V call is TRBV18, the J call TRBJ1-2, with D unclear. Trimming took off 5 bases at V and 5 bases at J, with 9 bases between the two ends. Germline V gene sequence: CDR1 KGHSH, CDR2 LQKENI. This CDR3 is built from 12 residues. Written as DNA, the CDR3 is TGTGCCAGCTCATCGACGGCTTATGGCTACACCTTC. Protein sequence: CASSSTAYGYTF.

This clonotype appeared a few times. The missing conserved phenylalanine or tryptophan at the end of this CDR3 makes a read error likely. V and J are TRBV9 and TRBJ1-4, with 10 bases lining up with TRBD1. V gave up 1 base and J gave up 8 bases; unmatched junction bases: 8. The CDR3 runs to 16 residues. Germline V gene data show CDR1 as SGDLS and CDR2 as YYNGEE. The CDR3 DNA reads TGTGCCAGCAGCGTAATCGTGGGACAGGGGAGGGAAAAACTGTTTCTT. Translating it yields CASSVIVGQGREKLFL.

This chain links TRBV9 with TRBJ2-1; TRBD1 might be the D (5 bases). V was clipped by 0 bases and J by 10 bases, with 14 bases between them. The CDR3 loop spans 14 amino acids. The germline CDR1 and CDR2 sequences are SGDLS and YYNGEE. In DNA form, the CDR3 reads TGTGCCAGCAGCGTAGCTACTGGGGCAGTCGAGCAGTTCTTC. This translates into CASSVATGAVEQFF.

The rearrangement links TRBV29-1 to TRBJ1-1, with a possible D match to TRBD1 (6 bases). This CDR3 comprises 12 residues. The V gene's germline CDR1 is SQVTM and CDR2 ANQGSEA. V lost 6 bases to trimming and J lost 1 base, with 9 bases between them. In DNA form, the CDR3 reads TGCAGCGTCAGGGGTGGGAACACTGAAGCTTTCTTT. Translation: CSVRGGNTEAFF.

V and J are TRBV2 and TRBJ2-3; unclear D gene. There are 11 residues in the CDR3. The V end lost 8 bases, the J end lost 2 bases, and 5 bases lay between the germline ends. From germline, CDR1 is SNHLY and CDR2 FYNNEI. The CDR3 sequence: CASGYTDTQYF. Written as DNA, the CDR3 is TGTGCCAGCGGATACACAGATACGCAGTATTTT.

The sample holds many counts of this clonotype. J is TRBJ1-5 and V is TRBV29-1; 9 nucleotides agree with TRBD1. J lost 2 bases, V lost 6 bases, and 2 bases had no gene match. The CDR3 length is 13 residues. CDR1 and CDR2 (germline): SQVTM, ANQGSEA. The CDR3 region is CSVTGGGNQPQHF. CDR3 sequence (DNA): TGCAGCGTGACAGGGGGGGGCAATCAGCCCCAGCATTTT.

The chain combines TRBV27 with TRBJ2-1; 9 bases agree with TRBD2. The CDR3 is 16 residues long. V shed 5 bases, J shed 9 bases, and the junction held 14 bases outside the gene matches. CDR1 and CDR2 (germline): MNHEY, SMNVEV (reference sequence). The CDR3: CASSRAGGYGVGEQFF. CDR3 in DNA: TGTGCCAGCAGTCGCGCGGGAGGGTACGGTGTGGGTGAGCAGTTCTTC.

V gene TRBV6-1 combines with J gene TRBJ1-3; D gene unclear. In germline, CDR1 is MNHNS, CDR2 SASEGT. The CDR3 covers 14 residues. V lost 6 bases and J 7 bases, leaving 16 bases between the germline ends. CDR3 nucleotides: TGTGCCAGCAGGAGTTCAGGCCCCAGCAACACCATATATTTT. Translation: CASRSSGPSNTIYF.

The sample holds many counts of this clonotype. The V and J genes are TRBV19 and TRBJ1-4; tentative D call: TRBD1 (6 bases). V lost 7 bases and J lost 0, with 9 bases in between. The CDR3 is 14 residues long. Germline loops: CDR1 LNHDA, CDR2 SQIVND (reference sequence). CDR3 in DNA: TGTGCCAGTAAGAGGACAGCAACTAATGAAAAACTGTTTTTT. Amino acids: CASKRTATNEKLFF.

The chain couples TRBV5-1 to TRBJ1-4, with D possibly TRBD1 on 6 matching bases. The ends were cut back, 5 bases at V and 5 bases at J, with 16 bases in the middle. Germline CDR1 SGHRS, CDR2 YFSETQ. This CDR3 spans 15 amino acids. CDR3 loop: CASSPGQTQNEKLFF. The CDR3 bases are TGCGCCAGCAGTCCAGGACAGACACAAAATGAAAAACTGTTTTTT.

The chain uses TRBV12-3 or TRBV12-4 and TRBJ2-3; D remains ambiguous. The germline V and J ends were trimmed by 5 bases and 4 bases, with 7 bases remaining between them. This CDR3 contains 12 residues. CDR3 amino acids: CASSLTPDTQYF. The CDR3 DNA reads as TGTGCCAGCAGTCTAACGCCAGATACGCAGTATTTT.